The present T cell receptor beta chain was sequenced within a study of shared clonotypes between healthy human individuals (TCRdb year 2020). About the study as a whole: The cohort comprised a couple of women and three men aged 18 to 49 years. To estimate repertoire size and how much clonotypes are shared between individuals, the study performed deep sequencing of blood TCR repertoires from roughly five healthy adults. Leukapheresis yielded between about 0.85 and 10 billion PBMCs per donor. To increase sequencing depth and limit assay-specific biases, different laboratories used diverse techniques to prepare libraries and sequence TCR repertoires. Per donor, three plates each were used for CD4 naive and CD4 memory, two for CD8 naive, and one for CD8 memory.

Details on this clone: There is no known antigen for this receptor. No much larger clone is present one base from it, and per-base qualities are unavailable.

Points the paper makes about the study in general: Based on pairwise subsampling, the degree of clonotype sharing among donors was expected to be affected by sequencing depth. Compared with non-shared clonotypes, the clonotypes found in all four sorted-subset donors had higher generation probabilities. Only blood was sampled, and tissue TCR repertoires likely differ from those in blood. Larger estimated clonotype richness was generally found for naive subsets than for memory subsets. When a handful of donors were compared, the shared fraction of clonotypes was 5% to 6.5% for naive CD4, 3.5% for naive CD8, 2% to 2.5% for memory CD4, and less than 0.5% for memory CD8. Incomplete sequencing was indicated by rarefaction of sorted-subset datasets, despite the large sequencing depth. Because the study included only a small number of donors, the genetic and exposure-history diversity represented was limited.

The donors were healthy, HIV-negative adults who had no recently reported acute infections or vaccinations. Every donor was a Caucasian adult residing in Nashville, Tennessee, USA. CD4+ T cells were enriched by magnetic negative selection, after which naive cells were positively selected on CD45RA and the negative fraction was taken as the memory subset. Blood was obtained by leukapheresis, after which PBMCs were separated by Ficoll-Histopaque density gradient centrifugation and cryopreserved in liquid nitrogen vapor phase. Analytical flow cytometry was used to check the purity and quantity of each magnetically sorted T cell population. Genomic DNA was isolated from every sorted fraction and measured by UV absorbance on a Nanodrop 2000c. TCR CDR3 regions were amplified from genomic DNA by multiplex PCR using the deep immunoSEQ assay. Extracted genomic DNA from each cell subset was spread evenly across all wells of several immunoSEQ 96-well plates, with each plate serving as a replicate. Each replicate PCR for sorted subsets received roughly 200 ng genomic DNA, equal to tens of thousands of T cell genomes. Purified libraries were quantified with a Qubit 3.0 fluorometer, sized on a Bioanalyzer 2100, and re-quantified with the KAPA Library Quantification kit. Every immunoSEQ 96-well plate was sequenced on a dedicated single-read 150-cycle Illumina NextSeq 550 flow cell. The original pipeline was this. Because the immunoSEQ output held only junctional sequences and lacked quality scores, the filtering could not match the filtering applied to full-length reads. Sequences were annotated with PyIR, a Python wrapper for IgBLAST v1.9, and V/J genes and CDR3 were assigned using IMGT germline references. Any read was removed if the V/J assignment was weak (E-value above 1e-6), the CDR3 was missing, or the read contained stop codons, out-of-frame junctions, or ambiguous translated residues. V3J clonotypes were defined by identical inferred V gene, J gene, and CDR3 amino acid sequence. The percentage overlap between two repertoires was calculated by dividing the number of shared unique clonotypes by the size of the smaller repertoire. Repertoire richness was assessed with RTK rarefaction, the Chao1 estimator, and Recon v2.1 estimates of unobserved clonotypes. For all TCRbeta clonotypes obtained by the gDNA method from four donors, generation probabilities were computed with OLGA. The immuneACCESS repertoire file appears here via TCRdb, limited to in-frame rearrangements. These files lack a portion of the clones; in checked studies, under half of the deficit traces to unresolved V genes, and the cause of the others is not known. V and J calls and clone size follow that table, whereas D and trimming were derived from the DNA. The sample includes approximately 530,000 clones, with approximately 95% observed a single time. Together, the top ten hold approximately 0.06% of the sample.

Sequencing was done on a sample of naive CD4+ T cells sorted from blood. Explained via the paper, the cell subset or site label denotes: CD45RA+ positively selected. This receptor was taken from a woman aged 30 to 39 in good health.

Read as DNA, the sequence is TGTGCCACCAGCAGACCCCTGGAGGGGGGCTCCTACAATGAGCAGTTCTTC. Its product reads: CATSRPLEGGSYNEQFF. Recombination linked TRBV15 to TRBJ2-1, with the D assignment possibly TRBD1 or TRBD2, given 6 matching bases for each. V is cut by 2 bases and J by 0 bases, and the space between the germline ends is 14 bases. Inclusive of the bounding cysteine and phenylalanine, the CDR3 is 17 residues long. Just CDR3 DNA is preserved here, 51 bases in frame from base 1. CDR1 and CDR2 were assigned from the germline V gene (reference sequence) as LNHNV and YYDKDF.